The entry that follows covers one T cell receptor beta chain sequence. This record belongs to a study of T cell changes during pregnancy in multiple sclerosis. Profiling relied on immunoSEQ multiplex PCR, and the TCRdb table lists in-frame clones only, not all of them. The profile shows about 92,000 clones, about 94% of them singletons. The receptor comes from a female donor with multiple sclerosis, enrolled in a pregnancy study. The source was peripheral blood, collected in the third trimester of pregnancy.

In DNA, the CDR3 is TGTGCCAGTAAAGGAGATGAGCAGTTCTTC. This codes for CASKGDEQFF. V usage is TRBV19 and J usage is TRBJ2-1; D gene unclear. Germline CDR1 LNHDA, CDR2 SQIVND (reference sequence). This CDR3 comprises 10 residues. The V end lost 7 bases, the J end lost 8 bases, and 6 bases lay between the germline ends.